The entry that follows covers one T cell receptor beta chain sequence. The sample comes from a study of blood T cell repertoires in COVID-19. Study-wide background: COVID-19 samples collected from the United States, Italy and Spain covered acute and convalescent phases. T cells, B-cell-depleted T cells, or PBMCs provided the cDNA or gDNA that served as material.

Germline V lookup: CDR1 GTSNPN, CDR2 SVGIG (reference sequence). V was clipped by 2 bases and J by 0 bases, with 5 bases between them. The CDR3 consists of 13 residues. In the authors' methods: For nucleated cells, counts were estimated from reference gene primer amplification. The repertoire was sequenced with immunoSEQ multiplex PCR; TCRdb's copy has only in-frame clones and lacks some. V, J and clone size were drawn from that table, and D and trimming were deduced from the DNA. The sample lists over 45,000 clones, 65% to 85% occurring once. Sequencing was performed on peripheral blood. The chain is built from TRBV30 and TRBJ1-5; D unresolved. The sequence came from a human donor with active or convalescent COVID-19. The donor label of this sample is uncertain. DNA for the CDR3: TGTGCCTGGAGTTTCGGTAGCAATCAGCCCCAGCATTTT. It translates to CAWSFGSNQPQHF.